Listed below are T cell receptor beta chains from one sample, sequenced in a study of T cell responses to AZD1222 COVID-19 vaccine. Clones were sequenced by immunoSEQ multiplex PCR, and TCRdb holds only the in-frame ones, with some missing. The sample has 70,000 to 95,000 clones; roughly 84% are singletons. The sample was peripheral blood, taken 28 days after the second AZD1222 dose. The receptor set was obtained from an adult who received the AZD1222 COVID-19 vaccine. Both conserved end residues are part of each CDR3. The D gene is left open where the match is weak. Clone size is stated in some rows and not others, as once, few, many or a class when expanded.

.	TRBJ1-6	.	TRBV4-2	TGTGCCAGCAGCCAAGAGGGACCCGGTTCACCCCTCCACTTT	CASSQEGPGSPLHF
TRBD1	TRBJ1-1	.	TRBV10-1	TGCGCCAGCAGTGAGTCGGGGACAGGGTCGGCTTTCTTT	CASSESGTGSAFF
.	TRBJ1-5	.	TRBV29-1	TGCAGCGTGCTCCAGGGGTTAAATCAGCCCCAGCATTTT	CSVLQGLNQPQHF
.	TRBJ1-6	.	TRBV19	TGTGCCAGTCGACCCGCAGGGAGCGAGACACCCCTCCACTTT	CASRPAGSETPLHF
.	TRBJ1-1	.	TRBV7-8	TGTGCCAGCAGCGCCGGACCCAACACTGAAGCTTTCTTT	CASSAGPNTEAFF
.	TRBJ2-7	.	TRBV7-9	TGTGCCAGCAGCCCGGGGGACGCCGAGCAGTACTTC	CASSPGDAEQYF
.	TRBJ1-2	.	TRBV28	TGTGCCAGCAGTTTCCCCTTAGGGGCTCCTAACTATGGCTACACCTTC	CASSFPLGAPNYGYTF
.	TRBJ2-1	.	TRBV5-5	TGTGCCAGCAGCGCCGGGCTAGGGGTTTGGAATGAGCAGTTCTTC	CASSAGLGVWNEQFF
.	TRBJ1-2	.	TRBV21-1	TGTGCCAGCAGACTCGGGGAGAAACAGGGGGACTATGGCTACACCTTC	CASRLGEKQGDYGYTF
.	TRBJ2-1	.	TRBV14	TGTGCCAGCAGCCAAGTGAGATTAGGGGGGGGTGAGCAGTTCTTC	CASSQVRLGGGEQFF
TRBD2	TRBJ2-7	.	TRBV19	TGTGCCAGTAGTAGGCGGGGGGACTACGAGCAGTACTTC	CASSRRGDYEQYF
.	TRBJ1-2	.	TRBV28	TGTGCCAGCAGTTTCTCGGGCCAGAACTATGGCTACACCTTC	CASSFSGQNYGYTF
TRBD1	TRBJ2-7	few	TRBV28	TGTGCCAGCAGACATACCGGACAGGGTGGTTACGAGCAGTACTTC	CASRHTGQGGYEQYF
.	TRBJ1-5	.	TRBV28	TGTGCCAGCAGTCCGCCGGGGGGTCGGCAGCCCCAGCATTTT	CASSPPGGRQPQHF
TRBD1	TRBJ1-5	.	TRBV19	TGTGCCAGTAGTATAACGGGAGACAGGGGGTCTCAGCCCCAGCATTTT	CASSITGDRGSQPQHF
TRBD1	TRBJ1-2	few	TRBV19	TGTGCCAGTAGTCGGATTAGGACAGGAGTAGATGATGGCTACACCTTC	CASSRIRTGVDDGYTF
TRBD2	TRBJ2-6	few	TRBV6-2/TRBV6-3	TGTGCCAGCAGCCGTGTGATGCGGCGGGAGGGGGGCTCTGGGGCCAACGTCCTGACTTTC	CASSRVMRREGGSGANVLTF
.	TRBJ2-2	.	TRBV5-1	TGCGCCAGCAGCTCCGACGGGGCGTACACCGGGGAGCTGTTTTTT	CASSSDGAYTGELFF
TRBD1	TRBJ1-6	.	TRBV28	TGTGCCAGCAGTTGGCGGGGACAGGGGCATTCACCCCTCCACTTT	CASSWRGQGHSPLHF
.	TRBJ2-5	.	TRBV5-4	TGTGCCAGCAGCTTGGCCGGGGAGCGGGCCCTAGCGTACTTC	CASSLAGERALAYF
TRBD1	TRBJ1-2	.	TRBV28	TGTGCCAGCAGTTCGGGACAGGGCGTAGGAGACTATGGCTACACCTTC	CASSSGQGVGDYGYTF
TRBD2	TRBJ2-3	.	TRBV2	TGTGCCAGCAGTGTGGGACTAGGGTCGAGAGATACGCAGTATTTT	CASSVGLGSRDTQYF
TRBD1	TRBJ1-2	.	TRBV28	TGTGCCAGCACCCTACCGGGACAGGGAGACGGCTACACCTTC	CASTLPGQGDGYTF
.	TRBJ1-5	few	TRBV6-2/TRBV6-3	TGTGCCAGCAGTTGGACGGACCATCAGCCCCAGCATTTT	CASSWTDHQPQHF
.	TRBJ2-7	.	TRBV28	TGTGCCAGCAGTTCCCCCCAGGCTGGGTCCTACGAGCAGTACTTC	CASSSPQAGSYEQYF
.	TRBJ1-1	few	TRBV6-2/TRBV6-3	TGTGCCAGCAGTCACCATTCCGGGACACCACGCGAAGCTTTCTTT	CASSHHSGTPREAFF
TRBD1	TRBJ1-1	.	TRBV19	TGTGCCAGTAGGGAAGGACAGGGATTGAACACTGAAGCTTTCTTT	CASREGQGLNTEAFF
TRBD1	TRBJ2-7	.	TRBV30	TGTGCCTGGACGGGGACAGGGGGGTCGGACGAGCAGTACTTC	CAWTGTGGSDEQYF
.	TRBJ2-7	.	TRBV30	TGTGCCTGGAGGGACGACTCAGACCTTTACGAGCAGTACTTC	CAWRDDSDLYEQYF
.	TRBJ2-7	.	TRBV12-3/TRBV12-4	TGTGCCAGCAGCCCGCAACTAGGCTACGAGCAGTACTTC	CASSPQLGYEQYF
TRBD1	TRBJ2-3	.	TRBV6-1	TGTGCCAGCAGTGAAGCGGTGGGACAGGTCCCTCATCCCATCCCCCCCACAGATACGCAGTATTTT	CASSEAVGQVPHPIPPTDTQYF
.	TRBJ1-5	.	TRBV5-6	TGTGCCAGCAGCTTGGCCGGAGGGATTAATCAGCCCCAGCATTTT	CASSLAGGINQPQHF
.	TRBJ1-1	.	TRBV7-2	TGTGCCGTTCCCCCGGGGGGGCGGAACACTGAAGCTTTCTTT	CAVPPGGRNTEAFF
TRBD2	TRBJ2-3	once	TRBV12-3/TRBV12-4	TGTGCCAGCAGTCCGGGACTAGCAACGCAGTATTTT	CASSPGLATQYF
.	TRBJ2-1	.	TRBV28	TGTGCCAGCAGCCCCCCGGGGGCAAACAATGAGCAGTTCTTC	CASSPPGANNEQFF
.	TRBJ2-7	few	TRBV28	TGTGCCAGCAGTTTATACTTAAGATACGCCTACGAGCAGTACTTC	CASSLYLRYAYEQYF